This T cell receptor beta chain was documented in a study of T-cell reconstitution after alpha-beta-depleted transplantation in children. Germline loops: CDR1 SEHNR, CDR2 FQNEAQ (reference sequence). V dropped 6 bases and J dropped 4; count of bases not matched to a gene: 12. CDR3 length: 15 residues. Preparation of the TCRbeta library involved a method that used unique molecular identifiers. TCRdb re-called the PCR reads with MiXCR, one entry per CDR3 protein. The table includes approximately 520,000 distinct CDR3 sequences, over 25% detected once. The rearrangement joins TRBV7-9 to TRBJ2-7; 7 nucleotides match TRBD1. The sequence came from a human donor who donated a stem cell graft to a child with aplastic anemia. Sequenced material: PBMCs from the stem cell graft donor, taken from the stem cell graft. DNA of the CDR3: TGTGCCAGCAGGCCCCCCAGGGGGAAAAAATACGAGCAGTACTTC. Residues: CASRPPRGKKYEQYF.